This TCR beta chain comes out of a study of Ad26.COV2.S vaccination and SARS-CoV-2 variants. Notes on this clone: Its antigen is currently unknown.

Treatment given: approximately 18 received Ad26.COV2.S at low or high dose, single or two shots; 5 received placebo; per-sample allocation not given. Sample collection was performed on day 63 after the first vaccine or placebo injection. Generated by immunoSEQ multiplex PCR, the TCRdb table keeps only in-frame clones and is missing some. The table includes over 450,000 clones, roughly nine tenths detected once. General observations from the study: TCR breadth and depth estimates may have understated total T cell responses.

Germline V gene sequence: CDR1 MNHNY, CDR2 SVGAGI (reference sequence). The junction had 9 bases not matched to a gene; V was cut back by 2 bases and J by 8 bases. The CDR3 runs to 16 residues. The starting material was peripheral blood, obtained in a trial of Ad26.COV2.S vaccine versus placebo. The receptor comes from a person aged 18-60 years who received the Ad26.COV2.S COVID-19 vaccine or a placebo. The rearrangement joins TRBV6-6 to TRBJ1-2; 12 nucleotides align to TRBD1. This CDR3 is CASSYANRDRGRGYTF. DNA for the CDR3: TGTGCCAGCAGTTACGCAAACCGGGACAGGGGGCGAGGCTACACCTTC.